Below, 17 T cell receptor beta chains from the same sample are listed, as sequenced in a study of tumor-infiltrating lymphocytes in localized non-small cell lung cancer. Profiling relied on immunoSEQ multiplex PCR, and the TCRdb table lists in-frame clones only, not all of them. The sample gives 15,000 or so clones, more than 40% of which show up once; 15% to 20% is in the top ten. The sequenced sample consisted of lung tumor tissue. Receptors were obtained from a human donor with non-small cell lung cancer.

In the case of this clone: It may be a read error: a sequence one base away is much more abundant. The CDR3 nucleotides read TGTGCCAGCAGCTCGACAGGGAACACTGAAGCTTTCTTT. This sequence encodes CASSSTGNTEAFF. The genes are TRBV7-8 and TRBJ1-1; TRBD1 might be the D (6 bases). Trimming removed 4 bases at V and 1 base at J, with 7 bases between. This CDR3 is built from 13 residues. Per germline, CDR1 SGHVS and CDR2 FQNEAQ.

This clone was observed many times. This chain joins TRBV9 and TRBJ1-2; a possible D gene is TRBD1 (6 bases). V was cut by 4 bases and J by 4 bases, with 11 bases left in between. Germline CDR1 reads SGDLS; CDR2 reads YYNGEE. The CDR3 is 13 residues long. CDR3 bases: TGTGCCAGCAGCCTAACAGGGTCCTATGGCTACACCTTC. It specifies CASSLTGSYGYTF. Filled out from reference TRBV9 and TRBJ1-2, the complete variable domain reads DSGVTQTPKHLITATGQRVTLRCSPRSGDLSVYWYQQSLDQGLQFLIQYYNGEERAKGNILERFSAQQFPDLHSELNLSSLELGDSALYFCASSLTGSYGYTFGSGTRLTVV.

The chain carries TRBV6-1 and TRBJ2-2, with D possibly matching TRBD1 (6 bases). Germline CDR1 reads MNHNS; CDR2 reads SASEGT. The CDR3 loop spans 14 amino acids. The V gene lost 9 bases and the J gene lost 3 bases, with 14 bases spanning the gap. CDR3 in DNA: TGTGCCAGTAACCGGGACACCGACACCGGGGAGCTGTTTTTT. Translation: CASNRDTDTGELFF.

The J gene is TRBJ1-5, the V gene TRBV28, with TRBD1 as a possible D gene (5 bases). Trimming shortened V by 3 bases and J by 1 base, and 13 bases separated the two germline ends. CDR1 is MDHEN and CDR2 is SYDVKM in the germline V gene. The CDR3 has 16 residues. The chain's CDR3 is CASSFRRARSNQPQHF. CDR3 bases: TGTGCCAGCAGTTTTCGCAGGGCTCGGAGCAATCAGCCCCAGCATTTT.

This chain links TRBV5-6 with TRBJ1-5, with TRBD1 matching over 8 bases. Germline V gene data show CDR1 as SGHDT and CDR2 as YYEEEE. The CDR3 covers 16 residues. V was clipped by 1 base and J by 2 bases; unmatched bases: 5. The CDR3, as DNA: TGTGCCAGCAGCTTGTTGACAGGGGACCGCAATCAGCCCCAGCATTTT. This codes for CASSLLTGDRNQPQHF.

This chain uses TRBV27 with TRBJ1-4; D remains ambiguous. The CDR3 has 15 amino acids. Germline V gene sequence: CDR1 MNHEY, CDR2 SMNVEV (reference sequence). The V end was cut by 5 bases, the J end by 5 bases, with 15 bases between. CDR3 DNA sequence: TGTGCCAGCAGTAGTGGTTATTCCGGGAATGAAAAACTGTTTTTT. Amino acid sequence: CASSSGYSGNEKLFF. Drawing the rest from reference TRBV27 and TRBJ1-4, the complete variable domain is EAQVTQNPRYLITVTGKKLTVTCSQNMNHEYMSWYRQDPGLGLRQIYYSMNVEVTDKGDVPEGYKVSRKEKRNFPLILESPSPNQTSLYFCASSSGYSGNEKLFFGSGTQLSVL.

This chain uses TRBV7-9 with TRBJ1-3; 11 bases agree with TRBD1. Germline V lookup: CDR1 SEHNR, CDR2 FQNEAQ (reference sequence). Trimming took 3 bases from V and 2 from J; bases not matched to a gene: 3. The CDR3 sequence is 16 residues long. The CDR3 sequence is CASSFPGQGAGNTIYF. The CDR3 DNA reads as TGTGCCAGCAGCTTCCCGGGACAGGGGGCTGGAAACACCATATATTTT.

In its sample, this clone was seen once. The chain couples TRBV30 to TRBJ1-1; 8 bases align to TRBD1. There are 14 residues in the CDR3. Germline CDR1 GTSNPN, CDR2 SVGIG (reference sequence). V trimming: 4 bases; J trimming: 6 bases; junction bases outside the gene matches: 10. The CDR3 spells CAWTLGQGPPEAFF. Written as DNA, the CDR3 is TGTGCCTGGACCTTAGGACAGGGCCCACCTGAAGCTTTCTTT.

This clone was counted only a few times. The genes are TRBV7-2 and TRBJ1-1, with 7 bases aligning to TRBD1. This CDR3 has 13 amino acids. After removal of 4 bases from V and 4 bases from J, the junction contained 3 bases not matched to a gene. The germline gives CDR1 SGHTA, CDR2 FQGNSA. Written as DNA, the CDR3 is TGTGCCAGCAGCTCGGACAGGCCCACTGAAGCTTTCTTT. Translated: CASSSDRPTEAFF.

The chain has TRBV30 and TRBJ1-2; TRBD1 agrees at 9 bases. The CDR3 covers 16 residues. V shed 0 bases, J shed 4 bases, and the junction held 9 bases outside the gene matches. Looked up from germline, CDR1 is GTSNPN and CDR2 is SVGIG (reference sequence). CDR3 bases: TGTGCCTGGAGTGTCAGGGGGACAGGGCGCAGCTATGGCTACACCTTC. Its translation is CAWSVRGTGRSYGYTF. Using reference TRBV30 and TRBJ1-2 for the parts outside the CDR3, the full variable domain is SQTIHQWPATLVQPVGSPLSLECTVEGTSNPNLYWYRQAAGRGLQLLFYSVGIGQISSEVPQNLSASRPQDRQFILSSKKLLLSDSGFYLCAWSVRGTGRSYGYTFGSGTRLTVV.

The gene calls are TRBV9 and TRBJ2-3; 9 nucleotides align to TRBD1. The V segment lost 4 bases and the J segment 3 bases; nucleotides outside the gene matches: 3. CDR1 and CDR2 from the germline V gene are SGDLS and YYNGEE. The length of the CDR3 is 14 residues. CDR3 sequence (DNA): TGTGCCAGCAGCAAGGGACAGGGAACAGATACGCAGTATTTT. It specifies CASSKGQGTDTQYF.

This clone was counted a few times. V and J are TRBV19 and TRBJ2-7, with a weak D call TRBD1 (5 bases). Germline-derived CDR1 and CDR2 are LNHDA and SQIVND (reference sequence). V was pared by 8 bases and J by 3 bases, with 8 bases between. The CDR3 sequence is 11 residues long. CDR3 bases: TGTGCCAGTCAGGGCCGCTACGAGCAGTACTTC. Its protein is CASQGRYEQYF.

This clone was seen only a few times. The rearrangement uses TRBV15 and TRBJ1-5; D gene ambiguous. V was clipped by 0 bases and J by 3 bases, with 9 bases between them. This CDR3 comprises 15 residues. CDR1 and CDR2 (germline): LNHNV, YYDKDF (reference sequence). The CDR3 loop reads CATSRDTDHNQPQHF. CDR3 nucleotide sequence: TGTGCCACCAGCAGAGATACCGACCACAATCAGCCCCAGCATTTT.

This rearrangement joins TRBV12-5 to TRBJ1-2, with 7 bases lining up with TRBD1. The CDR3 totals 13 residues. Germline values: CDR1 LGHNT, CDR2 FRNRAP. V lost 5 bases, J lost 4 bases, and 4 bases stayed unmatched. The CDR3 coding sequence is TGTGCTAGTGGTGTACAGGGGTCCTATGGCTACACCTTC. Residues: CASGVQGSYGYTF.

The chain has TRBV19 and TRBJ1-5; no firm D call. Germline-derived CDR1 and CDR2 are LNHDA and SQIVND (reference sequence). The V end was cut by 3 bases, the J end by 7 bases, with 19 bases between. The CDR3 covers 16 residues. The CDR3 sequence is CASSILQTAGSQPQHF. In nucleotides, the CDR3 is TGTGCCAGTAGTATCCTACAAACCGCAGGCAGCCAGCCCCAGCATTTT.

This sequence joins TRBV15 and TRBJ2-2, with 12 nucleotides matching TRBD1. V lost 1 base, J lost 4 bases, and 1 base stayed unmatched. CDR3 length equals 16 residues. CDR1 LNHNV and CDR2 YYDKDF come from the germline V gene (reference sequence). CDR3: CATSRGGQGATGELFF. As DNA, the CDR3 is TGTGCCACCAGCAGAGGGGGACAGGGGGCCACCGGGGAGCTGTTTTTT.

In its sample, this clone was seen many times. The chain has TRBV28 and TRBJ1-2; D ambiguous. The CDR3 consists of 12 residues. V was cut by 0 bases and J by 4 bases, with 3 bases left in between. Looked up from germline, CDR1 is MDHEN and CDR2 is SYDVKM. Here the CDR3 DNA reads TGTGCCAGCAGTTTATGGAGCTATGGCTACACCTTC. It encodes CASSLWSYGYTF.